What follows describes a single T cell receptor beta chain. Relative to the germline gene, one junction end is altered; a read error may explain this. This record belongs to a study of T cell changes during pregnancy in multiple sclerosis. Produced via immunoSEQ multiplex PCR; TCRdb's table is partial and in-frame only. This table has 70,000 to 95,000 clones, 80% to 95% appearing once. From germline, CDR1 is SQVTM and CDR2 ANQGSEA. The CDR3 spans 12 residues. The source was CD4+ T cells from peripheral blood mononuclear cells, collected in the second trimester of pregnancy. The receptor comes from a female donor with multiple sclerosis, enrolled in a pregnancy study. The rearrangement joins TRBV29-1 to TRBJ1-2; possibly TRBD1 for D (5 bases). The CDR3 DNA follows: TGCAGCGTTGAAGTTCAGGCGGCCGGGGGGAGCTTC. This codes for CSVEVQAAGGSF.